Ten or more counts support the clone carrying this TCR beta chain. Its antigen is unidentified. CD4+ T cell IFNgamma after overnight CMV lysate exposure gave donor CMV status. This CDR3 region has 14 residues. Trimming removed 3 bases at V and 3 bases at J, with 9 bases between. CDR1 is MDHEN, CDR2 SYDVKM, per germline. This entry is derived from a study of naive and memory T cell subsets. Study-wide results and caveats: Naive repertoires, especially CD8, held a few larger clonotypes, possibly memory cells re-expressing CD45RA.

Both TRBC1 and TRBC2 were covered by a beta constant-region primer of two equimolar oligonucleotides. Nested alpha and beta constant-region primers with the SP2 primer drove four PCR rounds on ligated cDNA. One entry per CDR3 protein results from TCRdb running MiXCR on the UMI-ligation and nested PCR reads. The table includes over 110,000 distinct CDR3 sequences, 15% to 20% detected once. The specimen sequenced was naive CD8+ T cells from blood. The TCR sequence derives from a human donor in good health. The J gene is TRBJ2-1, the V gene TRBV28; D is unclear. CDR3 protein: CASSLKPIYNEQFF. In DNA, the CDR3 is TGTGCCAGCAGTTTGAAGCCGATCTACAATGAGCAGTTCTTC. Combining the CDR3 with reference TRBV28 and TRBJ2-1 gives the whole variable domain DVKVTQSSRYLVKRTGEKVFLECVQDMDHENMFWYRQDPGLGLRLIYFSYDVKMKEKGDIPEGYSVSREKKERFSLILESASTNQTSMYLCASSLKPIYNEQFFGPGTRLTVL.